This T cell receptor (beta chain) is drawn from a study of blood T cell repertoires in COVID-19. About the research overall: Researchers got acute and convalescent COVID-19 samples from the United States, Italy and Spain. T cells, B-cell-depleted T cells, or PBMCs supplied cDNA or gDNA.

Followed longitudinally, the Seattle patients had been enrolled during active infection. Germline loops: CDR1 SGHAT, CDR2 FQNNGV. The CDR3 spans 18 residues. Trimming removed 5 bases from V and 5 bases from J; junction bases left unmatched: 16. In the authors' methods: Nucleated cell number was recorded as an estimate derived from reference gene primer amplification. Profiling relied on immunoSEQ multiplex PCR, and the TCRdb table lists in-frame clones only, not all of them. V, J and clone size derive from that table, while D and trimming were established from the DNA sequence. Among roughly 340,000 clones listed, 89% were seen once.

Sequenced: peripheral blood. This TCR derives from a woman aged 25 to 45 with COVID-19, enrolled during active disease. The chain couples TRBV11-2 to TRBJ2-2; TRBD2 matches at 8 bases. This CDR3 reads CASSPAGTSFFLTGELFF. CDR3 nucleotide sequence: TGTGCCAGCAGCCCCGCCGGGACTAGTTTTTTCTTGACCGGGGAGCTGTTTTTT.